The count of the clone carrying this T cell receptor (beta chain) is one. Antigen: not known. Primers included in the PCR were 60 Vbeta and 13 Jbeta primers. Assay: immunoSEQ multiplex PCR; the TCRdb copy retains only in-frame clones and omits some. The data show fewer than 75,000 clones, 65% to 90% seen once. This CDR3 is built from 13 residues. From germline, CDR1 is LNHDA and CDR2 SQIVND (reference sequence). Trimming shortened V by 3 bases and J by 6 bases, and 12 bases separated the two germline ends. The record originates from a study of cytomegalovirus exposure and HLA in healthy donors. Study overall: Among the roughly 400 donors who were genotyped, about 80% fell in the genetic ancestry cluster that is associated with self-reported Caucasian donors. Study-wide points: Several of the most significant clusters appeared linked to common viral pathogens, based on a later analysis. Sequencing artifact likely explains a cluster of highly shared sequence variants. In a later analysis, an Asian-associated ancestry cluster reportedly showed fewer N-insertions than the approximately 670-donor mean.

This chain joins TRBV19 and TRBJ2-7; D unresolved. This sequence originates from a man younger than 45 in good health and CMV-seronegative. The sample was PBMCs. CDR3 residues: CASSMATRGEQYF. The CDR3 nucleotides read TGTGCCAGTAGTATGGCTACTCGAGGCGAGCAGTACTTC.